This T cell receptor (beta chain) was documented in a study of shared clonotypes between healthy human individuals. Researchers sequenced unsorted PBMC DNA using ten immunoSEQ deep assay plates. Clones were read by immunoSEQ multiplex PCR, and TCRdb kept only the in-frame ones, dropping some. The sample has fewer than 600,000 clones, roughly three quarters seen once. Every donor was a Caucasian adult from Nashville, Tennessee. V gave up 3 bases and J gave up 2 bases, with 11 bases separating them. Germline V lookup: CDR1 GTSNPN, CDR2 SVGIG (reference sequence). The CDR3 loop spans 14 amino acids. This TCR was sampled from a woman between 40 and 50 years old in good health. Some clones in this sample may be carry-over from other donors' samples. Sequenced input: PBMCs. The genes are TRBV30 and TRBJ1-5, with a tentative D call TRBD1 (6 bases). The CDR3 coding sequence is TGTGCCTGGAGGCCGGGACAACGCAATCAGCCCCAGCATTTT. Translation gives CAWRPGQRNQPQHF.